This entry lists 29 T cell receptor beta chains sequenced from one sample in a study of CD8 T cells in Susac syndrome (dated by TCRdb to between 2018 and 2020). Libraries were prepared through the immunoSEQ multiplex PCR assay. RNA was extracted using the RNeasy kit, and roughly 0.5 to 1 ug of the RNA was reverse transcribed with random hexamers. Clones were called with MiXCR by TCRdb after fastp trimmed the public reads at Q25, and only in-frame beta chains were retained. Entries that share a CDR3 protein sequence are merged under the most common genes and DNA. Across this sample there are just over 150,000 distinct CDR3 sequences, with about 95% seen only once. The leading ten clones occupy approximately 0.15% of the sample. The sequencing input was CD8+ T cells from PBMCs. These receptors originate from a human donor with multiple sclerosis.

The V gene is TRBV12-3 or TRBV12-4, the J gene TRBJ2-6; no reliable D call. The CDR3 extends over 15 amino acids. V dropped 6 bases and J dropped 0 bases, with 9 bases sitting between them. CDR3 DNA sequence: TGTGCCAGCAGCCACGAGAGCTCTGGGGCCAACGTCCTGACTTTC. Amino acid sequence: CASSHESSGANVLTF.

V gene TRBV12-5 combines with J gene TRBJ1-6, with a weak D call TRBD1 (5 bases). V was shortened by 5 bases and J by 4 bases, with 12 bases between the two germline ends. This CDR3 comprises 15 residues. Germline values: CDR1 LGHNT, CDR2 FRNRAP. The CDR3 protein is CASGRGDEYNSPLHF. The CDR3 DNA reads TGTGCTAGTGGTCGGGGGGATGAGTATAATTCACCCCTCCACTTT. The whole variable domain, remainder taken from reference TRBV12-5 and TRBJ1-6, is DARVTQTPRHKVTEMGQEVTMRCQPILGHNTVFWYRQTMMQGLELLAYFRNRAPLDDSGMPKDRFSAEMPDATLATLKIQPSEPRDSAVYFCASGRGDEYNSPLHFGNGTRLTVT.

This chain links TRBV6-2 or TRBV6-3 with TRBJ2-1, with D unresolved. Germline CDR1 MNHEY, CDR2 SVGEGT. The CDR3 sequence is 14 residues long. V was clipped by 6 bases and J by 5 bases, with 14 bases between them. The DNA of the CDR3 is TGTGCCAGCAGCCCGTGGGGTTCCCACAATGAGCAGTTCTTC. This translates into CASSPWGSHNEQFF.

CDR3 amino acids: CASSLVVQFF. CDR3 coding DNA: TGTGCCAGCAGCTTAGTGGTGCAGTTCTTC. The chain carries TRBV11-2 and TRBJ2-1; the D is unclear. This CDR3 region has 10 residues. Trimming removed 1 base at V and 12 bases at J, with 4 bases between. Germline V lookup: CDR1 SGHAT, CDR2 FQNNGV.

This rearrangement joins TRBV29-1 to TRBJ2-7; D may correspond to TRBD1 or TRBD2 (7 bases each). The CDR3 sequence is 14 residues long. Deletions cut 7 bases from V and 3 bases from J, with 19 bases between. CDR1 and CDR2 from the germline V gene are SQVTM and ANQGSEA. CDR3 nucleotides: TGCAGCGCCGAAACAGGGGAGGGGGACTACGAGCAGTACTTC. Its protein is CSAETGEGDYEQYF.

The genes are TRBV19 and TRBJ2-6; no definite D call. This CDR3 contains 14 residues. With 10 bases removed from V and 1 base from J, the gap between germline ends came to 11 bases. Germline CDR1 is LNHDA and CDR2 is SQIVND (reference sequence). The CDR3 reads CATRVGSGANVLTF. The CDR3 DNA reads as TGTGCCACCCGAGTCGGGTCTGGGGCCAACGTCCTGACTTTC.

This rearrangement joins TRBV30 to TRBJ2-3; D is unclear. Trimming removed 5 bases at V and 1 base at J, with 13 bases between. The germline V gene encodes CDR1 GTSNPN and CDR2 SVGIG (reference sequence). The CDR3 is made up of 14 amino acids. The CDR3 nucleotides read TGTGCCTGGTCCCCCGTGGGCGGCACAGATACGCAGTATTTT. Residues: CAWSPVGGTDTQYF.

This clonotype occurred once. The DNA of the CDR3 is TGTGCCACCAGCAGACTCCTGTATTTCGGGGGGAACACTGAAGCTTTCTTT. This sequence encodes CATSRLLYFGGNTEAFF. The J gene is TRBJ1-1, the V gene TRBV15; the D gene is possibly TRBD1 (5 bases). The CDR3 extends over 17 amino acids. Germline V gene sequence: CDR1 LNHNV, CDR2 YYDKDF (reference sequence). The germline V and J ends were trimmed by 2 bases and 1 base, with 17 bases remaining between them.

The chain couples TRBV7-3 to TRBJ2-1, with TRBD2 identical over 9 bases. Trimming took 1 base from V and 10 from J; bases not matched to a gene: 8. The CDR3 is made up of 15 amino acids. Germline V lookup: CDR1 SGHTA, CDR2 FQGTGA. The CDR3 protein is CASSLKAGGPWEQFF. CDR3 nucleotide sequence: TGTGCCAGCAGCTTAAAGGCGGGGGGGCCTTGGGAGCAGTTCTTC.

The chain uses TRBV6-2 or TRBV6-3 and TRBJ2-7, with 8 bases aligning to TRBD1. Germline lookup yields CDR1 MNHEY and CDR2 SVGEGT. The CDR3 spans 16 residues. The trim removed 0 bases at V and 3 bases at J, leaving 7 bases unmatched. The CDR3 loop is CASSYSRTGRHYEQYF. In nucleotides, the CDR3 is TGTGCCAGCAGTTACTCCCGGACAGGGAGGCACTACGAGCAGTACTTC.

The chain carries TRBV5-6 and TRBJ2-6; 10 bases fit TRBD1. The CDR3 loop spans 16 amino acids. Germline values: CDR1 SGHDT, CDR2 YYEEEE. J gave up 2 bases and V 5 bases, and 4 bases lay outside the gene matches. The CDR3 DNA reads TGTGCCAGCAGTACCGGACAGGGGGCTGGGGCCAACGTCCTGACTTTC. Protein sequence: CASSTGQGAGANVLTF. Filled out from reference TRBV5-6 and TRBJ2-6, the complete variable domain reads DAGVTQSPTHLIKTRGQQVTLRCSPKSGHDTVSWYQQALGQGPQFIFQYYEEEERQRGNFPDRFSGHQFPNYSSELNVNALLLGDSALYLCASSTGQGAGANVLTFGAGSRLTVL.

The rearrangement links TRBV20-1 to TRBJ2-5; D could derive from TRBD1 or TRBD2 (5 bases each). The germline CDR1 and CDR2 sequences are DFQATT and SNEGSKA (reference sequence). CDR3 length equals 15 residues. Deletions cut 0 bases from V and 4 bases from J, with 15 bases between. The CDR3 nucleotides are TGCAGTGCTAGAGATGTCGAAGGGGAGAGAGAGACCCAGTACTTC. This sequence encodes CSARDVEGERETQYF.

The chain uses TRBV7-9 and TRBJ2-5; 9 positions agree with TRBD1. V shed 2 bases and J 4 bases; nucleotides not matched to a gene: 11. Germline V gene data show CDR1 as SEHNR and CDR2 as FQNEAQ (reference sequence). This CDR3 contains 17 residues. CDR3 sequence (DNA): TGTGCCAGCAGCTTATTTGGACGGGACAGGGTTTCAGAGACCCAGTACTTC. This encodes CASSLFGRDRVSETQYF.

V and J are TRBV12-3 or TRBV12-4 and TRBJ2-5; D may match TRBD1 or TRBD2 (5 bases each). CDR3 length: 14 amino acids. Deletions cut 3 bases from V and 2 bases from J, with 10 bases between. CDR3 coding DNA: TGTGCCAGCAGTTTCGCCGGGGCACAAGAGACCCAGTACTTC. Protein product: CASSFAGAQETQYF.

The rearrangement joins TRBV20-1 to TRBJ1-5; no clear D gene. Between the trimmed V and J ends, which lost 0 bases and 3 bases, there was a span of 21 bases. The CDR3 sequence is 18 residues long. CDR1 is DFQATT, CDR2 SNEGSKA, per germline (reference sequence). CDR3 region: CSARDPLGEGFNNQPQHF. The DNA for the CDR3 is TGCAGTGCTAGAGATCCGTTGGGTGAGGGTTTCAACAATCAGCCCCAGCATTTT.

V is TRBV27 and J is TRBJ1-2, with TRBD1 matching over 7 bases. The CDR3 runs to 14 residues. With V trimmed by 5 bases and J by 2 bases, 5 bases remained unmatched. Germline CDR1 is MNHEY and CDR2 is SMNVEV (reference sequence). The CDR3 DNA reads as TGTGCCAGCAGTATCCAACAGGGGAACTATGGCTACACCTTC. It encodes CASSIQQGNYGYTF.

This chain uses TRBV27 with TRBJ1-2, with TRBD1 matching over 9 bases. The CDR3 totals 14 residues. Looked up from germline, CDR1 is MNHEY and CDR2 is SMNVEV (reference sequence). The V gene end was trimmed by 4 bases and the J gene end by 5 bases; junction bases not matched to a gene: 5. The CDR3 here is CASSSSGTGYGYTF. The CDR3 DNA reads as TGTGCCAGCAGTTCCTCCGGGACAGGGTATGGCTACACCTTC.

The rearrangement uses TRBV9 and TRBJ2-7; 7 bases are shared with TRBD2. The CDR3 is 16 amino acids. Germline V gene lookup returns CDR1 SGDLS and CDR2 YYNGEE. V trimming: 0 bases; J trimming: 4 bases; junction bases outside the gene matches: 10. The CDR3 DNA reads as TGTGCCAGCAGCGTAGATGACGGGGGGAGAGGTTACGAGCAGTACTTC. Its translation is CASSVDDGGRGYEQYF.

The rearrangement joins TRBV7-8 to TRBJ2-7; D is possibly TRBD2 (5 bases). CDR1 SGHVS and CDR2 FQNEAQ come from the germline V gene. V was clipped by 5 bases and J by 6 bases, with 20 bases between them. The CDR3 loop spans 15 amino acids. CDR3 sequence reads: CASSPLSTSRGEQYV. CDR3 DNA: TGTGCCAGCAGCCCGCTGAGTACGTCCCGGGGCGAGCAGTACGTC.

The chain joins TRBV29-1 to TRBJ2-2; 7 positions agree with TRBD1. CDR1 and CDR2 from the germline V gene are SQVTM and ANQGSEA. The J segment lost 1 base and the V segment lost 3 bases, leaving 2 bases of the junction unmatched. This CDR3 has 14 amino acids. CDR3: CSVEGTENTGELFF. In DNA, the CDR3 is TGCAGCGTTGAGGGGACAGAGAACACCGGGGAGCTGTTTTTT.

The gene calls are TRBV5-6 and TRBJ1-2; no clear D gene. Germline V gives CDR1 SGHDT, CDR2 YYEEEE. The germline V and J ends were trimmed by 0 bases and 2 bases, with 14 bases remaining between them. This CDR3 has 16 amino acids. The CDR3 loop reads CASSLDPDETNYGYTF. The CDR3 nucleotides are TGTGCCAGCAGCTTGGATCCGGATGAGACAAACTATGGCTACACCTTC.

The chain combines TRBV5-6 with TRBJ2-7; 8 positions match TRBD1. V lost 4 bases to trimming and J lost 1 base; unmatched junction nucleotides: 7. This CDR3 contains 15 residues. The V gene's germline CDR1 is SGHDT and CDR2 YYEEEE. As DNA, the CDR3 is TGTGCCAGCAGCCGGACAGGGTCTCGGTCCTACGAGCAGTACGTC. Translating it yields CASSRTGSRSYEQYV.

This clonotype was seen just once. This chain joins TRBV7-8 and TRBJ2-7; 11 nucleotides align to TRBD1. The germline V gene encodes CDR1 SGHVS and CDR2 FQNEAQ. Unmatched junction bases numbered 10, after V lost 9 bases and J lost 3 bases. The CDR3 consists of 15 residues. In nucleotides, the CDR3 is TGTGCCAGTTCACAGGCGGGGACAGGGGGCTACGAGCAGTACGTC. This sequence encodes CASSQAGTGGYEQYV.

This chain uses TRBV4-2 with TRBJ2-7; D gene uncertain. Germline lookup yields CDR1 LGHNA and CDR2 YNFKEQ. The length of the CDR3 is 17 residues. V was pared by 0 bases and J by 3 bases, with 18 bases between. The CDR3 DNA sequence: TGTGCCAGCAGCCAAGATTGGGAAGGGTATGCCAGCTACGAGCAGTACTTC. Translating gives CASSQDWEGYASYEQYF.

The genes are TRBV5-6 and TRBJ1-2; D ambiguous. Per germline, CDR1 SGHDT and CDR2 YYEEEE. The CDR3 runs 13 residues. Trimming left V 5 bases short and J 5 bases short, with 13 bases between. The CDR3, as DNA: TGTGCCAGCAGTCCCTCAGGTTTATATGGCTACACCTTC. It encodes CASSPSGLYGYTF.

The chain uses TRBV7-6 and TRBJ2-1; D possibly uses TRBD1 or TRBD2 (5 bases each). Trimming took 1 base from V and 2 from J, leaving 9 bases between them. Per germline, CDR1 SGHVS and CDR2 FNYEAQ. The CDR3 runs to 15 residues. CDR3 sequence: CASSLVGTAYNEQFF. The CDR3 DNA sequence: TGTGCCAGCAGCTTAGTAGGGACGGCCTACAATGAGCAGTTCTTC.

This rearrangement joins TRBV5-6 to TRBJ2-7, with D hard to call. The V end lost 0 bases, the J end lost 2 bases, and 3 bases lay between the germline ends. Germline V gene lookup returns CDR1 SGHDT and CDR2 YYEEEE. The CDR3 contains 12 residues. The DNA for the CDR3 is TGTGCCAGCAGCTTGGACACCTACGAGCAGTACGTC. This translates into CASSLDTYEQYV.

The chain links TRBV27 to TRBJ1-2; D is possibly TRBD1 (5 bases). CDR3 size: 15 residues. Germline V gene lookup returns CDR1 MNHEY and CDR2 SMNVEV (reference sequence). Deletions cut 0 bases from V and 4 bases from J, with 12 bases between. CDR3 in amino acids: CASSLSPGFIYGYTF. As DNA, the CDR3 is TGTGCCAGCAGTTTATCGCCAGGGTTCATCTATGGCTACACCTTC.

The rearrangement links TRBV7-9 to TRBJ2-3; 7 positions agree with TRBD1. The CDR3 contains 15 residues. The V gene's germline CDR1 is SEHNR and CDR2 FQNEAQ (reference sequence). Trimming removed 5 bases from V and 4 bases from J; junction bases left unmatched: 9. CDR3 nucleotide sequence: TGTGCCAGCAGCAGAGGAAGACAGGGCCCAGATACGCAGTATTTT. Residues: CASSRGRQGPDTQYF.